This T cell receptor beta chain was recovered during a study of shared clonotypes between healthy human individuals. Only in-frame clones appear in the TCRdb table, and some are missing; sequencing was by immunoSEQ multiplex PCR. The sample lists about 1 million clones; about 76% were seen once. Unmatched junction bases numbered 7, after V lost 7 bases and J lost 0 bases. This CDR3 has 15 residues. Germline V gene sequence: CDR1 SGHTA, CDR2 FQGNSA. The V and J genes are TRBV7-2 and TRBJ2-7, with 9 bases identical to TRBD2. Sequencing was done on a sample of memory CD4+ T cells sorted from blood. Subset defined: CD45RA-negative fraction. This TCR came from a man between 18 and 35 years old in good health. CDR3 sequence: CASTAQGLASYEQYF. For the CDR3, the DNA is TGTGCCAGCACCGCTCAGGGACTAGCCTCCTACGAGCAGTACTTC.